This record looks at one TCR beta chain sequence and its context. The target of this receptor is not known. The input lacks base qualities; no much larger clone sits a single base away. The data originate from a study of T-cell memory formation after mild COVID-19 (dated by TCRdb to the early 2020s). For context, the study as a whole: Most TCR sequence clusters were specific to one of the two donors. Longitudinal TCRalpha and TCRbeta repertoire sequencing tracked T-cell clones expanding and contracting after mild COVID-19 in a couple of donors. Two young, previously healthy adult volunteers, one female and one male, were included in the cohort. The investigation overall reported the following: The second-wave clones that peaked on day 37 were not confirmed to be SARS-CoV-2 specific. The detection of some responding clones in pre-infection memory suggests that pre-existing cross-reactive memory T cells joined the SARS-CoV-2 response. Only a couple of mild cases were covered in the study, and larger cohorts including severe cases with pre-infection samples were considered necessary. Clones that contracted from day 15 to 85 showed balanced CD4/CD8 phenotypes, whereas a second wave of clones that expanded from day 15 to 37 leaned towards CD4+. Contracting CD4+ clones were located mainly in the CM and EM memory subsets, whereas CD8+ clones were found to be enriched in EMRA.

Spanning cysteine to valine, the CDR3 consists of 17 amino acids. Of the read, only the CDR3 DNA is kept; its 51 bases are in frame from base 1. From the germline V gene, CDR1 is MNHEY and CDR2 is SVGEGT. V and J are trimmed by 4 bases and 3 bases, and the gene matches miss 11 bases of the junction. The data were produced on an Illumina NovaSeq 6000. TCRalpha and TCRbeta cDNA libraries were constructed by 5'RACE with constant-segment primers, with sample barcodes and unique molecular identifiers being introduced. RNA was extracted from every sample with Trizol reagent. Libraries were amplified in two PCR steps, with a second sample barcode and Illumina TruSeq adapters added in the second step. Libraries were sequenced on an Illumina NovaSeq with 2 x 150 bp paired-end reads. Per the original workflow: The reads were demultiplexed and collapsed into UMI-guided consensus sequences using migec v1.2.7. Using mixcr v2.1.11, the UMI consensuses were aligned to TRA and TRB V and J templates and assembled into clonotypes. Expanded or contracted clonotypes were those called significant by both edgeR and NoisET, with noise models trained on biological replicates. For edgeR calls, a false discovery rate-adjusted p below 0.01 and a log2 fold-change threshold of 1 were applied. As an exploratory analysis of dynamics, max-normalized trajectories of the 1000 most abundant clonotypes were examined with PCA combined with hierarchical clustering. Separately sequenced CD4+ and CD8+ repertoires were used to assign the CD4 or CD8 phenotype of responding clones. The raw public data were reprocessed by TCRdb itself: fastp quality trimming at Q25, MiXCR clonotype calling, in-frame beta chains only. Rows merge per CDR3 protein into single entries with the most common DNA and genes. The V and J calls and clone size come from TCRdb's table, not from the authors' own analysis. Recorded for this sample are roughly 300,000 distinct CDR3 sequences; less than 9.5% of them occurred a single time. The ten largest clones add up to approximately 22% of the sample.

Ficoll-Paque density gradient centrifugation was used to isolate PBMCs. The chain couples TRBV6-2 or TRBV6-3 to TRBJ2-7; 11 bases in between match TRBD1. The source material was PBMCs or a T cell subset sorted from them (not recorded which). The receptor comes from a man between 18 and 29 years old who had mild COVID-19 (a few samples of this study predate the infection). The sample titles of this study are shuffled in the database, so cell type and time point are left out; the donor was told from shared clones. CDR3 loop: CASSSRPTGTGGYEQYV. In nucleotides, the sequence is TGTGCCAGCAGTTCCCGCCCAACCGGGACAGGGGGCTACGAGCAGTACGTC.